A single sample is the source of the 32 T cell receptor beta chains below, sequenced in a study of T cells in Graves' hyperthyroidism and ophthalmopathy. The CDR3 regions of TCR beta were amplified from RNA transcripts. The TCR CDR3 first-round RT-PCR relied on the HTBI primer set. MiXCR, applied by TCRdb to the multiplex PCR reads, yields one record per CDR3 protein. Of hundreds of thousands of distinct CDR3 sequences listed, around 16% are singletons. Sequences were obtained from blood. The receptors were sampled from a woman aged 40-49 years with Graves' ophthalmopathy.

V is TRBV11-2 and J is TRBJ2-3, with 8 positions matching TRBD1. Germline-derived CDR1 and CDR2 are SGHAT and FQNNGV. CDR3 size: 14 residues. Trimming cost V 5 bases and J 4 bases; bases outside gene matches: 5. The CDR3 region is CASSPSGGADTQYF. CDR3 coding DNA: TGTGCCAGCAGCCCTTCAGGGGGCGCAGATACGCAGTATTTT.

This clonotype occurred many times. The rearrangement links TRBV20-1 to TRBJ1-5; TRBD1 matches 8 bases. Germline loops: CDR1 DFQATT, CDR2 SNEGSKA (reference sequence). The CDR3 covers 15 residues. Losses at the gene ends were 4 bases for V and 7 bases for J; bases not matched to a gene: 12. This CDR3 is CSAIETGEVGQPQHF. The CDR3 DNA sequence: TGCAGTGCTATAGAGACAGGGGAAGTCGGCCAGCCCCAGCATTTT.

The table lists this clonotype with a count of one. The chain has TRBV4-1 and TRBJ2-5, with 8 bases matching TRBD2. The CDR3 is 15 residues long. V shed 0 bases and J 1 base; nucleotides not matched to a gene: 1. The germline CDR1 and CDR2 sequences are MGHRA and YSYEKL. CDR3 bases: TGCGCCAGCAGCCAAGAGCGGGAGGCCCAAGAGACCCAGTACTTC. It encodes CASSQEREAQETQYF.

In this sample, this clonotype turned up many times. The CDR3 region is CASSLGGTRNEQYF. The CDR3 region has the DNA TGTGCCAGCAGCTTGGGGGGGACTCGGAACGAGCAGTACTTC. The genes are TRBV7-8 and TRBJ2-7, with TRBD2 identical over 7 bases. CDR1 is SGHVS, CDR2 FQNEAQ, per germline. Unmatched junction bases numbered 7, after V lost 3 bases and J lost 5 bases. The CDR3 consists of 14 residues.

The chain couples TRBV27 to TRBJ2-3; no firm D call. V shed 8 bases and J shed 1 base, with 10 bases lying between them. CDR1 and CDR2 from the germline V gene are MNHEY and SMNVEV (reference sequence). The CDR3 is 13 amino acids. CDR3 loop: CASRIRGTDTQYF. The CDR3 region has the DNA TGTGCCAGCCGGATCCGAGGCACAGATACGCAGTATTTT.

This clonotype has just a few counts. The chain has TRBV5-1 and TRBJ2-4; D might be TRBD1 or TRBD2, each matching 5 bases. CDR3 size: 15 residues. Germline values: CDR1 SGHRS, CDR2 YFSETQ. With 0 bases removed from V and 5 bases from J, the gap between germline ends came to 12 bases. This chain's CDR3 is CASSLVTGQENIQYF. CDR3 DNA sequence: TGCGCCAGCAGCTTGGTTACGGGGCAGGAAAACATTCAGTACTTC.

V usage is TRBV11-3 and J usage is TRBJ2-2; 7 bases map to TRBD1. The CDR3 sequence is 16 residues long. Germline values: CDR1 SGHNT, CDR2 YENEEA. J gave up 4 bases and V 5 bases, and 10 bases lay outside the gene matches. CDR3 in amino acids: CASSTSTGQRTGELFF. Here the CDR3 DNA reads TGTGCCAGCAGCACATCAACGGGACAGCGCACCGGGGAGCTGTTTTTT.

The rearrangement links TRBV5-1 to TRBJ2-5; D possibly corresponds to TRBD1 (6 bases). The CDR3 contains 14 residues. Deletions cut 4 bases from V and 0 bases from J, with 10 bases between. Germline CDR1 is SGHRS and CDR2 is YFSETQ. As DNA, the CDR3 is TGCGCCAGCAGCCGGACAGCGTACCAAGAGACCCAGTACTTC. Protein sequence: CASSRTAYQETQYF.

This clonotype appeared many times. The chain links TRBV5-1 to TRBJ2-3, with D possibly being TRBD1 (6 bases). The V end lost 2 bases, the J end lost 4 bases, and 14 bases lay between the germline ends. This CDR3 region has 15 residues. Per germline, CDR1 SGHRS and CDR2 YFSETQ. The CDR3 nucleotides read TGCGCCAGCAGCTTAAGGACAGACGCAGCAGATACGCAGTATTTT. Its protein product is CASSLRTDAADTQYF.

Many counts were recorded for this clonotype. V usage is TRBV18 and J usage is TRBJ2-4; TRBD1 is a possible D gene (6 bases). There are 14 residues in the CDR3. The V end was cut by 0 bases, the J end by 8 bases, with 11 bases between. Germline V gene lookup returns CDR1 KGHSH and CDR2 LQKENI. CDR3 residues: CASSPPGHRHIQYF. In nucleotides, the CDR3 is TGTGCCAGCTCACCACCGGGACATCGGCACATTCAGTACTTC.

CDR3 region: CASSIGLPTDTQYF. The CDR3 DNA sequence: TGTGCCAGCAGTATCGGACTACCGACAGATACGCAGTATTTT. The chain joins TRBV6-1 to TRBJ2-3, with D possibly matching TRBD2 (6 bases). In germline, CDR1 is MNHNS, CDR2 SASEGT. CDR3 length: 14 residues. Trimming removed 5 bases at V and 3 bases at J, with 12 bases between.

This clonotype was recorded many times. The gene calls are TRBV4-1 and TRBJ2-5, with TRBD1 identical over 7 bases. Looked up from germline, CDR1 is MGHRA and CDR2 is YSYEKL. Losses at the gene ends were 4 bases for V and 4 bases for J; bases not matched to a gene: 9. The CDR3 spans 15 residues. CDR3 amino acids: CASSLGTGVAETQYF. The CDR3 DNA is TGCGCCAGCAGCCTGGGCACAGGGGTAGCAGAGACCCAGTACTTC.

This clonotype was recorded at least ten times. The rearrangement joins TRBV11-3 to TRBJ2-5; TRBD2 matches 8 bases. The V segment lost 5 bases and the J segment 5 bases; nucleotides outside the gene matches: 13. There are 16 residues in the CDR3. Germline V lookup: CDR1 SGHNT, CDR2 YENEEA. This chain's CDR3 is CASSIRSGTFRETQYF. CDR3 sequence (DNA): TGTGCCAGCAGCATCCGTAGCGGGACCTTCCGGGAGACCCAGTACTTC.

This clonotype has a count of ten or more. The chain carries TRBV7-3 and TRBJ1-1, with D uncertain. V lost 4 bases and J 5 bases, leaving 11 bases between the germline ends. Germline CDR1 is SGHTA and CDR2 is FQGTGA. This CDR3 spans 13 amino acids. The CDR3 protein is CASSSDPKTEAFF. The DNA for the CDR3 is TGTGCCAGCAGCTCCGATCCAAAAACTGAAGCTTTCTTT. Full variable domain (missing parts from reference TRBV7-3 and TRBJ1-1): GAGVSQTPSNKVTEKGKYVELRCDPISGHTALYWYRQSLGQGPEFLIYFQGTGAADDSGLPNDRFFAVRPEGSVSTLKIQRTERGDSAVYLCASSSDPKTEAFFGQGTRLTVV.

There are a few counts of this clonotype. V gene TRBV6-1 combines with J gene TRBJ2-7; 8 bases match TRBD2. The CDR3 is 14 amino acids. V was clipped by 2 bases and J by 4 bases; unmatched bases: 4. Germline CDR1 is MNHNS and CDR2 is SASEGT. CDR3 coding DNA: TGTGCCAGCAGTGAACAGCGGGGGTCTTACGAGCAGTACTTC. Its protein is CASSEQRGSYEQYF.

This clonotype was picked up a small number of times. The gene calls are TRBV7-9 and TRBJ2-3; no definite D call. Trimming left V 2 bases short and J 6 bases short, with 12 bases between. Germline CDR1 reads SEHNR; CDR2 reads FQNEAQ (reference sequence). There are 14 residues in the CDR3. The CDR3, as DNA: TGTGCCAGCAGCTTAATGGACCCCCGGGATACGCAGTATTTT. It translates to CASSLMDPRDTQYF.

This clonotype was found many times. V gene TRBV18 combines with J gene TRBJ1-1; weak D call: TRBD1 (5 bases). With 4 bases removed from V and 0 bases from J, the gap between germline ends came to 12 bases. Germline values: CDR1 KGHSH, CDR2 LQKENI. CDR3 length: 15 amino acids. The CDR3 sequence: CASSLEGNMNTEAFF. CDR3 DNA sequence: TGTGCCAGCTCACTAGAGGGGAATATGAACACTGAAGCTTTCTTT.

There are many counts of this clonotype. This chain connects TRBV6-1 to TRBJ1-6, with 8 bases aligning to TRBD1. The CDR3 spans 15 residues. V shed 6 bases and J 9 bases; nucleotides not matched to a gene: 10. Germline lookup yields CDR1 MNHNS and CDR2 SASEGT. CDR3 nucleotides: TGTGCCAGCAGCAAGGACAGGGAATTGAGTTCACCCCTCCACTTT. Its protein is CASSKDRELSSPLHF.

The chain has TRBV12-3 or TRBV12-4 and TRBJ1-2; D might be TRBD1 (6 bases). Trimming took 6 bases from V and 12 from J, leaving 14 bases between them. The CDR3 extends over 11 amino acids. CDR3 region: CASRGDRNHTF. CDR3 DNA sequence: TGTGCCAGCAGAGGCGACAGGAACCACACCTTC.

The sample holds a few counts of this clonotype. The chain joins TRBV20-1 to TRBJ2-2; tentatively, D is TRBD1 (5 bases). The germline V gene has CDR1 DFQATT and CDR2 SNEGSKA (reference sequence). This CDR3 region has 14 residues. Trimming took off 1 base at V and 5 bases at J, with 11 bases between the two ends. The CDR3 nucleotides read TGCAGTGCTAGAGTGGGGCTTCGGACCGGGGAGCTGTTTTTT. This translates into CSARVGLRTGELFF.

This clonotype was observed at least ten times. The chain combines TRBV30 with TRBJ1-1; unclear D gene. Looked up from germline, CDR1 is GTSNPN and CDR2 is SVGIG (reference sequence). This CDR3 contains 14 residues. Trimming shortened V by 1 base and J by 1 base, and 10 bases separated the two germline ends. CDR3 sequence: CAWSGQTANTEAFF. The CDR3 DNA reads TGTGCCTGGAGTGGCCAAACCGCGAACACTGAAGCTTTCTTT.

This clonotype occurred many times. V and J are TRBV5-6 and TRBJ1-6; TRBD1 matches 7 bases. Germline V gene data show CDR1 as SGHDT and CDR2 as YYEEEE. This CDR3 is built from 14 residues. V was pared by 4 bases and J by 9 bases, with 7 bases of the junction left unmatched. In nucleotides, the CDR3 is TGTGCCAGCAGCCGGGACAGTTCAGGTTCACCCCTCCACTTT. It encodes CASSRDSSGSPLHF. Based on the CDR3 plus reference TRBV5-6 and TRBJ1-6, the full variable domain is DAGVTQSPTHLIKTRGQQVTLRCSPKSGHDTVSWYQQALGQGPQFIFQYYEEEERQRGNFPDRFSGHQFPNYSSELNVNALLLGDSALYLCASSRDSSGSPLHFGNGTRLTVT.

The chain joins TRBV4-2 to TRBJ2-7, with 9 bases lining up with TRBD2. The CDR3 is 15 residues long. The germline V gene encodes CDR1 LGHNA and CDR2 YNFKEQ. V gave up 1 base and J gave up 3 bases; unmatched junction bases: 4. The CDR3 bases are TGTGCCAGCAGCCAAGTGTCTAGCGGGAACTACGAGCAGTACTTC. It yields the protein CASSQVSSGNYEQYF.

In its sample, this clonotype was seen once. Just one base apart from a much larger clone, this may be a read error. This rearrangement joins TRBV28 to TRBJ1-1, with D perhaps TRBD1 (6 bases). Germline V gives CDR1 MDHEN, CDR2 SYDVKM. The CDR3 covers 14 residues. V was trimmed by 3 bases and J by 6 bases, leaving 14 bases between them. CDR3 coding DNA: TGTGCCAGCAGTTTCGGGGCAGGGGCCCCTGAAGCTTTCTTT. Its protein product is CASSFGAGAPEAFF. Full variable domain (remainder filled in from reference TRBV28 and TRBJ1-1): DVKVTQSSRYLVKRTGEKVFLECVQDMDHENMFWYRQDPGLGLRLIYFSYDVKMKEKGDIPEGYSVSREKKERFSLILESASTNQTSMYLCASSFGAGAPEAFFGQGTRLTVV.

Many counts were recorded for this clonotype. V is TRBV28 and J is TRBJ1-1; unclear D gene. CDR1 is MDHEN, CDR2 SYDVKM, per germline. V lost 1 base to trimming and J lost 6 bases, with 15 bases between them. The CDR3 runs 15 residues. The CDR3 sequence is CASSLSAGRHSEAFF. DNA of the CDR3: TGTGCCAGCAGTTTATCGGCGGGGAGACATTCTGAAGCTTTCTTT.

This chain connects TRBV6-1 to TRBJ2-1; possibly TRBD2 for D (5 bases). Germline V lookup: CDR1 MNHNS, CDR2 SASEGT. V lost 6 bases to trimming and J lost 3 bases, with 12 bases between them. There are 14 residues in the CDR3. The CDR3 protein is CASRLGEFYNEQFF. DNA of the CDR3: TGTGCCAGCAGGCTCGGGGAGTTCTACAATGAGCAGTTCTTC.

This clonotype was counted many times. The rearrangement joins TRBV2 to TRBJ2-1; D possibly corresponds to TRBD1 (6 bases). Trimming removed 7 bases from V and 2 bases from J, with 12 bases in between. Germline-derived CDR1 and CDR2 are SNHLY and FYNNEI. The CDR3 is 14 amino acids. DNA for the CDR3: TGTGCCAGCAACCAGGACAGCGCCTACAATGAGCAGTTCTTC. This encodes CASNQDSAYNEQFF.

This clonotype has a count of ten or more. This chain uses TRBV11-1 with TRBJ2-1; no reliable D call. Germline CDR1 reads SGHAT; CDR2 reads FQDESV (reference sequence). Trimming left V 5 bases short and J 5 bases short, with 10 bases between. This CDR3 is 13 amino acids long. The CDR3 loop is CASSLLVHNEQFF. The DNA of the CDR3 is TGTGCCAGCAGCCTACTGGTACACAATGAGCAGTTCTTC. Supplemented by reference TRBV11-1 and TRBJ2-1, the full variable domain reads EAEVAQSPRYKITEKSQAVAFWCDPISGHATLYWYRQILGQGPELLVQFQDESVVDDSQLPKDRFSAERLKGVDSTLKIQPAELGDSAMYLCASSLLVHNEQFFGPGTRLTVL.

This clonotype was counted ten times or more. The rearrangement joins TRBV2 to TRBJ1-1; no reliable D call. Trimming stripped 5 bases from V and 1 base from J, with 11 bases between. The CDR3 length is 14 residues. CDR1 is SNHLY and CDR2 is FYNNEI in the germline V gene. The CDR3 DNA reads TGTGCCAGCAGTCAAACCGGGAAGAACACTGAAGCTTTCTTT. Its protein product is CASSQTGKNTEAFF.

This clonotype has at least ten counts. The rearrangement joins TRBV20-1 to TRBJ2-2; D is ambiguous. CDR3 length equals 13 residues. Trimming removed 4 bases from V and 0 bases from J, with 6 bases in between. Germline assignment: CDR1 DFQATT and CDR2 SNEGSKA (reference sequence). The CDR3 DNA reads as TGCAGTGCTATGCCCGCGAACACCGGGGAGCTGTTTTTT. Translation gives CSAMPANTGELFF.

This sequence joins TRBV7-8 and TRBJ2-1, with TRBD2 matching 11 bases. CDR1 and CDR2 (germline): SGHVS, FQNEAQ. J was trimmed by 5 bases and V by 7 bases; bases with no gene match: 10. This CDR3 contains 16 residues. The CDR3 is CASTRAGTSGHNEQFF. CDR3 DNA sequence: TGTGCCAGCACCCGTGCCGGGACTAGCGGTCACAATGAGCAGTTCTTC.

This clonotype was seen more than once but under ten times. The V call is TRBV2, the J call TRBJ2-3, with 14 nucleotides matching TRBD2. CDR1 is SNHLY, CDR2 FYNNEI, per germline. The V gene end was trimmed by 6 bases and the J gene end by 11 bases; junction bases not matched to a gene: 10. There are 15 residues in the CDR3. CDR3 coding DNA: TGTGCCAGCAGGAGCCAGGGACTAGCGGGGGTGGAGCAGTATTTT. Residues: CASRSQGLAGVEQYF.